This paragraph reports one T cell receptor beta chain. Its specificity is unknown. The sample belongs to a study of T cells in Graves' hyperthyroidism and ophthalmopathy. Study observations and caveats: Through a model of 13 V-J features, ophthalmopathy was separated from stable hyperthyroidism. Appearing also in blood were most of the thyroid clonotypes expanded above 0.001.

Uncontrolled infections, other autoimmune diseases, pregnancy or lactation led to exclusion of patients. Germline V gene sequence: CDR1 LNHDA, CDR2 SQIVND (reference sequence). This CDR3 spans 13 amino acids. V lost 3 bases and J lost 5, with 10 bases in between. RNA transcripts served as the template for amplifying TCR beta CDR3 regions. Using the HTBI primer set, a first-round RT-PCR was run on the TCR CDR3. TCRdb reanalysed the multiplex PCR reads using MiXCR and keeps one entry per CDR3 protein. The table has around 300,000 distinct CDR3 sequences, approximately 18% seen once. The TCR sequence derives from a man aged 50-59 years with Graves' ophthalmopathy. Material: blood. The chain recombines TRBV19 with TRBJ2-5; no reliable D call. The CDR3 region has the DNA TGTGCCAGTAGTATTGCGCGCTGGGAGACCCAGTACTTC. Its protein is CASSIARWETQYF. Complete variable domain (other parts from reference TRBV19 and TRBJ2-5): DGGITQSPKYLFRKEGQNVTLSCEQNLNHDAMYWYRQDPGQGLRLIYYSQIVNDFQKGDIAEGYSVSREKKESFPLTVTSAQKNPTAFYLCASSIARWETQYFGPGTRLLVL.